The clone carrying this T cell receptor beta chain has more than one count but fewer than ten. Its target is not known. A single record per CDR3 protein comes from TCRdb applying MiXCR to the 5' RACE reads. Among about 470,000 distinct CDR3 sequences listed, roughly 18% were seen once. This entry comes from a study of T-cell memory formation after mild COVID-19. Study information: TCR clustering was largely donor specific. Notes on the study in general: Second-wave clones reaching peak frequency on day 37 lacked confirmed SARS-CoV-2 specificity. Day 15 to 85 contracting clones showed balanced CD4/CD8; day 15 to 37 expanders favored CD4+. Cross-reactive memory appears to have joined, as suggested by some responding clones showing up in pre-infection memory.

CDR3 length equals 13 residues. CDR1 SGHAT and CDR2 FQNNGV come from the germline V gene. With 3 bases removed from V and 11 bases from J, the gap between germline ends came to 16 bases. Sequencing input: PBMCs or a T cell subset sorted from them (not recorded which). V is TRBV11-2 and J is TRBJ1-1; no reliable D call. The source of this sequence is an adult woman who had mild COVID-19 (a few samples of this study predate the infection). Cell type and time point are not known. The CDR3 coding sequence is TGTGCCAGCAGCTTCGAGGGCGCGGGTTTGGCTTTCTTT. It codes for CASSFEGAGLAFF.